What follows are 5 T cell receptor beta chains derived from one specimen sequenced in a study of blood T cell repertoires in COVID-19. Sequenced by immunoSEQ multiplex PCR; TCRdb stores in-frame clones only, minus some. The sample lists just over 150,000 clones, roughly nine tenths occurring once. Sample: peripheral blood. Source of these receptors: a woman in her seventies with acute or convalescent COVID-19.

The chain combines TRBV6-5 with TRBJ2-2; D perhaps matches TRBD2 (6 bases). Per germline, CDR1 MNHEY and CDR2 SVGAGI. This CDR3 region has 14 residues. V lost 2 bases, J lost 6 bases, and 10 bases lay in between. The CDR3 loop is CASSYGTLSGELFF. The CDR3 nucleotides are TGTGCCAGCAGTTACGGGACTTTATCCGGGGAGCTGTTTTTT.

A word on this clone: The junction shows a germline mismatch at one end, possibly a read error. This chain connects TRBV7-7 to TRBJ2-2; 7 bases map to TRBD2. CDR1 SSHAT and CDR2 FNYEAQ come from the germline V gene (reference sequence). The CDR3 sequence is 13 residues long. The CDR3 DNA follows: TGTGCTAGCAGCTGGACTAGTTCCGGGGAGCTGTTTTTT. This gives the protein CASSWTSSGELFF. Using reference TRBV7-7 and TRBJ2-2 for the parts outside the CDR3, the full variable domain is GAGVSQSPRYKVTKRGQDVTLRCDPISSHATLYWYQQALGQGPEFLTYFNYEAQPDKSGLPSDRFSAERPEGSISTLTIQRTEQRDSAMYRCASSWTSSGELFFGEGSRLTVL.

Of note for this clone: At one end, the junction sequence differs from germline, possibly due to a read error. The rearrangement uses TRBV18 and TRBJ2-5; 7 bases agree with TRBD1. CDR3 length equals 15 residues. From germline, CDR1 is KGHSH and CDR2 LQKENI. The DNA for the CDR3 is TGTGCCAGCTCATCCCGGGACAGCTCAAGAGAGCCCCAGTACTTC. This encodes CASSSRDSSREPQYF.

The rearrangement joins TRBV6-5 to TRBJ1-3; D is possibly TRBD1 (5 bases). Germline V lookup: CDR1 MNHEY, CDR2 SVGAGI. Trimming removed 2 bases from V and 8 bases from J, with 13 bases in between. The CDR3 consists of 14 residues. CDR3: CASSYEQGRHTIYF. CDR3 sequence (DNA): TGTGCCAGCAGTTACGAGCAGGGCCGGCACACCATATATTTT.

The genes are TRBV4-1 and TRBJ2-3; D is unresolved. Germline values: CDR1 MGHRA, CDR2 YSYEKL. The CDR3 sequence is 12 residues long. Trimming took off 0 bases at V and 12 bases at J, with 10 bases between the two ends. CDR3 residues: CASSQEYNLQYF. CDR3 sequence (DNA): TGCGCCAGCAGCCAAGAATACAATCTCCAGTATTTT.